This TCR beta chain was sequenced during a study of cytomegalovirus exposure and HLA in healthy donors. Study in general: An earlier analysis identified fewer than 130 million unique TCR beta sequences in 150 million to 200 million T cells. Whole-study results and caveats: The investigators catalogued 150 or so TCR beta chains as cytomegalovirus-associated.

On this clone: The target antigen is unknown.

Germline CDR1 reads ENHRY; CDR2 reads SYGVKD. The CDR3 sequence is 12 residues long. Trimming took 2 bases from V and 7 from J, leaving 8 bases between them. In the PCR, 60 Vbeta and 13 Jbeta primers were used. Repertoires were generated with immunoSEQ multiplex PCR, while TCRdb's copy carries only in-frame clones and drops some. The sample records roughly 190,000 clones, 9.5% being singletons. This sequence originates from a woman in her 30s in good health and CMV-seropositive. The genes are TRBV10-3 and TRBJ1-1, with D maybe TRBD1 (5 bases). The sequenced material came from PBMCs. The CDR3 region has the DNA TGTGCCATCAGTGAGGCTACAGGTGAAGCTTTCTTT. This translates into CAISEATGEAFF.